This T cell receptor beta chain came from a study of blood T cell repertoires in COVID-19 (dated by TCRdb to between 2020 and 2021). About the investigation overall: Collaborator samples came from the United States, Italy and Spain and covered acute and convalescent phases of COVID-19. Samples came from the ongoing ImmuneRACE study (first 160 participants) plus 1,254 subjects from 6 global collaborators. HLA class I and class II types, where available, came from metadata supplied by the sample provider rather than from assay-based typing. The repertoires were made available in a free public database intended to serve as a resource for research on the immune response to SARS-CoV-2. The sample metadata nearly always contained a de-identified subject ID, COVID-19 status, age in years and sex. The material from the prospective study consisted of cDNA or gDNA derived from T cells, B-cell-depleted T cells, or PBMCs. Deeply sampled blood TCRbeta repertoires from subjects exposed to, actively infected with, or recovered from COVID-19 were included in the dataset.

Whole blood was collected in K2EDTA tubes by collaborating institutions according to the institutions' own protocols. Collaborator samples were shipped for TCRbeta analysis as frozen whole blood, isolated PBMCs, or DNA extracted from either sample type. TCRbeta CDR3 regions were amplified from genomic DNA by means of the immunoSEQ Assay, a bias-controlled multiplex PCR. The authors processed their data as follows. Within the assay, amplification of reference gene primers was used to estimate how many nucleated cells each sample contained. To quantify the absolute abundance of each unique TCRbeta CDR3 rearrangement, sequence reads were collapsed and filtered. For each sample, productive Simpson clonality was calculated by taking the square root of Simpson's diversity index across productive rearrangements. TCRdb holds this immuneACCESS table with in-frame rearrangements only. Some clones are missing; in checked studies, unresolved V genes explain under half, and the rest has no known cause. The V and J calls and clone size come from that table; D and trimming were worked out from the DNA. The table for this sample lists roughly 210,000 clones; about nine tenths of them were counted only once. Approximately 1.6% of the sample rests with the top ten.

Points on this clone: Its antigen remains undetermined. The input lacks base qualities; no much larger clone sits a single base away.

Based on the germline V gene, the CDR1 and CDR2 sequences are SGHRS and YFSETQ. The V end loses 0 bases and the J end loses 4 bases, and a stretch of 10 bases separates them. CDR3 length: 14 amino acids, cysteine to phenylalanine. Only the CDR3 DNA is retained, 42 bases long and in frame from the first base. Overall study results and their limits: The amount of clinical and demographic metadata varied by source and participant and was provided uncurated.

The chain employs TRBV5-1 and TRBJ1-2; the D gene assignment is ambiguous. The sequence derives from a man aged 70 or older with acute or convalescent COVID-19. The specimen was peripheral blood. The CDR3 reads CASSLGEGVYGYTF. The nucleotide sequence is TGCGCCAGCAGCTTGGGAGAGGGAGTCTATGGCTACACCTTC. Reference TRBV5-1 and TRBJ1-2 proteins supply the regions before and after the CDR3; the full variable domain is: KAGVTQTPRYLIKTRGQQVTLSCSPISGHRSVSWYQQTPGQGLQFLFEYFSETQRNKGNFPGRFSGRQFSNSRSEMNVSTLELGDSALYLCASSLGEGVYGYTFGSGTRLTVV.